A single sample gave rise to the 6 T cell receptor beta chains below, sequenced in a study of chemoradiotherapy in HPV16-positive cancers. Here immunoSEQ multiplex PCR was the method, and the copy in TCRdb shows in-frame clones only, minus some. The data contain roughly 20,000 clones, approximately 88% of them seen just once; the ten biggest clones take up over 3.5%. The material was blood, obtained from a patient who underwent chemoradiotherapy. The receptors were sampled from a human donor with HPV-associated anogenital cancer.

In its sample, this clone was seen a few times. The chain combines TRBV27 with TRBJ2-3, with 8 bases that match TRBD2. J gave up 3 bases and V 6 bases, and 5 bases lay outside the gene matches. This CDR3 is built from 14 residues. Per germline, CDR1 MNHEY and CDR2 SMNVEV (reference sequence). As DNA, the CDR3 is TGTGCCAGCAGGGCGGGGGGCACTACAGATACGCAGTATTTT. Translation: CASRAGGTTDTQYF.

The chain has TRBV19 and TRBJ1-5; D possibly corresponds to TRBD1 (5 bases). The CDR3 totals 16 residues. The V end was cut by 3 bases, the J end by 3 bases, with 15 bases between. The germline V gene encodes CDR1 LNHDA and CDR2 SQIVND (reference sequence). DNA for the CDR3: TGTGCCAGTAGTATGCGCAGGGCCGTCGTCAATCAGCCCCAGCATTTT. Its translation is CASSMRRAVVNQPQHF.

This chain joins TRBV7-3 and TRBJ2-3, with D unclear. The CDR3 consists of 13 residues. Looked up from germline, CDR1 is SGHTA and CDR2 is FQGTGA. Between the trimmed V and J ends, which lost 3 bases and 4 bases, there was a span of 8 bases. The CDR3 DNA follows: TGTGCCAGCAGCTTGGAATTTGCAGATACGCAGTATTTT. Translating gives CASSLEFADTQYF.

The chain recombines TRBV4-3 with TRBJ1-2; no definite D call. V lost 4 bases to trimming and J lost 2 bases, with 8 bases between them. The germline V gene has CDR1 LGHNA and CDR2 YSLEER. The CDR3 runs to 13 residues. The CDR3 is CASSLAENYGYTF. In DNA, the CDR3 is TGCGCCAGCAGCCTCGCGGAGAACTATGGCTACACCTTC.

The chain links TRBV27 to TRBJ2-2, with no clear D. The CDR3 runs 15 residues. Germline CDR1 MNHEY, CDR2 SMNVEV (reference sequence). V was clipped by 6 bases and J by 5 bases, with 16 bases between them. The CDR3 region has the DNA TGTGCCAGCAGACCAACCGCGGACGGGACCGGGGAGCTGTTTTTT. Its translation is CASRPTADGTGELFF.

This chain links TRBV15 with TRBJ1-6; weak D call: TRBD1 (5 bases). Germline CDR1 is LNHNV and CDR2 is YYDKDF (reference sequence). The V end was cut by 7 bases, the J end by 4 bases, with 14 bases between. This CDR3 contains 15 residues. This chain's CDR3 is CATTNGHSYNSPLHF. CDR3 in DNA: TGTGCCACCACCAACGGACATTCTTATAATTCACCCCTCCACTTT.